Detailed here is one T cell receptor (beta chain). Trimming pared 4 bases from V and 5 bases from J, leaving 21 bases between. The CDR3 consists of 17 residues. In germline, CDR1 is MGHRA, CDR2 YSYEKL. This specimen comes from a study of PD-1 blockade in classical Hodgkin lymphoma. Indicated time point: newly diagnosed, previously untreated cHL patient sample. Assay: immunoSEQ multiplex PCR; the TCRdb copy retains only in-frame clones and omits some. The data show about 21,000 clones, with around 94% seen just once and 4.5% to 7% held by the top ten. The specimen sequenced was peripheral blood mononuclear cells (PBMCs). The genes are TRBV4-1 and TRBJ1-5; D remains ambiguous. This receptor was identified in a human donor with classical Hodgkin lymphoma. The CDR3 sequence: CASSPYVLAAKDQPQHF. In DNA, the CDR3 is TGCGCCAGCAGCCCGTATGTTCTGGCGGCGAAGGATCAGCCCCAGCATTTT.